These 21 T cell receptor beta chains came from one sample sequenced in a study of shared clonotypes between healthy human individuals (dated by TCRdb to the early 2020s). Library method: the immunoSEQ multiplex PCR assay. TCRdb re-hosts the immuneACCESS table, in-frame sequences only. Its copies lack some clones; in the studies checked, an unresolved V gene accounts for under half of them, and the cause for the rest is not known. The sample data list about 600,000 clones, and around 76% of these were observed just once. Approximately 12% of the sample lies in the top ten. Input material: PBMCs. The receptors were gathered from a woman in her thirties or forties in good health. Some clones in this sample may be carry-over from other donors' samples.

This clone is a singleton in its sample. V usage is TRBV5-6 and J usage is TRBJ2-1; D remains ambiguous. The CDR3 sequence is 15 residues long. The ends were cut back, 4 bases at V and 3 bases at J, with 14 bases in the middle. Germline values: CDR1 SGHDT, CDR2 YYEEEE. CDR3: CASSHDLDHYNEQFF. The CDR3, as DNA: TGTGCCAGCAGCCATGACTTGGATCACTACAATGAGCAGTTCTTC.

The chain recombines TRBV5-8 with TRBJ1-5; the D gene is possibly TRBD1 (5 bases). The CDR3 sequence is 15 residues long. From germline, CDR1 is SGHTS and CDR2 YDEGEE. The V end was cut by 0 bases, the J end by 7 bases, with 14 bases between. The CDR3 loop is CASSLGQGGGQPQHF. CDR3 in DNA: TGTGCCAGCAGCTTGGGGCAGGGAGGAGGCCAGCCCCAGCATTTT.

This clone was counted only a few times. The chain is built from TRBV28 and TRBJ2-1; TRBD2 matches 10 bases. CDR3 length equals 15 residues. Germline CDR1 and CDR2: MDHEN and SYDVKM. With V trimmed by 2 bases and J by 9 bases, 7 bases remained unmatched. CDR3 protein: CASSLNPSGRSEQFF. Written as DNA, the CDR3 is TGTGCCAGCAGTTTAAACCCTAGCGGGAGATCTGAGCAGTTCTTC.

On this clone itself: At one boundary the junction diverges from the germline segment, which might be a read error. This chain connects TRBV7-7 to TRBJ2-1, with 9 bases identical to TRBD1. The CDR3 is 15 residues long. CDR1 is SSHAT and CDR2 is FNYEAQ in the germline V gene (reference sequence). CDR3 bases: TGTGCTAGCAGCTTGGGACAGGGCTCCTACAATGAGCAGTTCTTC. Protein product: CASSLGQGSYNEQFF. The full variable domain, in which reference TRBV7-7 and TRBJ2-1 provide the parts outside the CDR3, is GAGVSQSPRYKVTKRGQDVTLRCDPISSHATLYWYQQALGQGPEFLTYFNYEAQPDKSGLPSDRFSAERPEGSISTLTIQRTEQRDSAMYRCASSLGQGSYNEQFFGPGTRLTVL.

On this clone: This may be a read error, as it is one base from a much larger clone. This chain connects TRBV11-3 to TRBJ2-3; no clear D. The CDR3 contains 13 residues. CDR1 and CDR2 from the germline V gene are SGHNT and YENEEA. Trimming left V 1 base short and J 2 bases short, with 4 bases between. The CDR3 coding sequence is TGTGCCAGCAGCTTAGGGATCACAGATACGCAGTATTTT. Translating it yields CASSLGITDTQYF.

To note about this clone: Its ends do not fully match the called genes, so a read error is possible. CDR3 DNA: TGCAGCGTCGAGGTCGGGACTAGTACCATTTTT. Amino acids: CSVEVGTSTIF. The V and J genes are TRBV29-1 and TRBJ2-3, with 8 nucleotides matching TRBD2. The germline gives CDR1 SQVTM, CDR2 ANQGSEA. The CDR3 contains 11 residues.

V and J are TRBV7-8 and TRBJ2-7, with D perhaps matching TRBD2 (7 bases). Germline CDR1 and CDR2: SGHVS and FQNEAQ. Trimming took off 5 bases at V and 2 bases at J, with 16 bases between the two ends. The CDR3 length is 15 residues. The CDR3 loop is CASSQRGGGPYEQYF. For the CDR3, the DNA is TGTGCCAGCAGCCAGAGAGGGGGAGGGCCCTACGAGCAGTACTTC.

The rearrangement uses TRBV6-5 and TRBJ2-7, with D possibly TRBD1 on 7 matching bases. Trimming removed 4 bases from V and 3 bases from J, with 16 bases in between. Germline CDR1 and CDR2: MNHEY and SVGAGI. The CDR3 consists of 15 residues. Here the CDR3 DNA reads TGTGCCAGCAGTTCAGGGGGAGGCGGGGACTACGAGCAGTACTTC. This translates into CASSSGGGGDYEQYF.

V is TRBV9 and J is TRBJ1-5; 7 bases line up with TRBD1. The germline V gene encodes CDR1 SGDLS and CDR2 YYNGEE. This CDR3 spans 15 amino acids. Trimming cost V 4 bases and J 3 bases; bases outside gene matches: 7. In nucleotides, the CDR3 is TGTGCCAGCAGCCCAGGGGGGGCTTACAATCAGCCCCAGCATTTT. This translates into CASSPGGAYNQPQHF.

This sequence joins TRBV28 and TRBJ1-2; 7 nucleotides match TRBD1. This CDR3 spans 13 amino acids. In germline, CDR1 is MDHEN, CDR2 SYDVKM. V shed 4 bases, J shed 5 bases, and the junction held 4 bases outside the gene matches. The CDR3 coding sequence is TGTGCCAGCAGTTATGACAGGGAATATGGCTACACCTTC. Translating it yields CASSYDREYGYTF.

The V call is TRBV28, the J call TRBJ1-4; D may be TRBD1 (6 bases). Germline CDR1 MDHEN, CDR2 SYDVKM. The CDR3 contains 15 residues. V was trimmed by 4 bases and J by 4 bases, leaving 13 bases between them. CDR3 DNA sequence: TGTGCCAGCAGTTACACCGGACAGTTTAATGAAAAACTGTTTTTT. Residues: CASSYTGQFNEKLFF.

V usage is TRBV28 and J usage is TRBJ1-2; 10 nucleotides match TRBD1. This CDR3 contains 13 residues. Looked up from germline, CDR1 is MDHEN and CDR2 is SYDVKM. The J segment lost 6 bases and the V segment lost 7 bases, leaving 5 bases of the junction unmatched. The CDR3 region is CASNDRGQDGYTF. In DNA, the CDR3 is TGTGCCAGCAACGACAGGGGGCAGGATGGCTACACCTTC.

This clone came up a few times. This chain connects TRBV4-1 to TRBJ1-1; D gene ambiguous. Trimming removed 1 base at V and 8 bases at J, with 8 bases between. The CDR3 loop spans 12 amino acids. CDR1 MGHRA and CDR2 YSYEKL come from the germline V gene. CDR3 in amino acids: CASSQVGREAFF. The CDR3 DNA reads as TGCGCCAGCAGCCAAGTAGGCAGGGAAGCTTTCTTT.

The V gene is TRBV15, the J gene TRBJ1-5, with a tentative D call TRBD1 (6 bases). The germline gives CDR1 LNHNV, CDR2 YYDKDF (reference sequence). Trimming pared 6 bases from V and 5 bases from J, leaving 14 bases between. This CDR3 spans 14 amino acids. DNA for the CDR3: TGTGCCACCAGAAAACAGGGTTCCTATCAGCCCCAGCATTTT. This sequence encodes CATRKQGSYQPQHF. Full variable domain (remainder filled in from reference TRBV15 and TRBJ1-5): DAMVIQNPRYQVTQFGKPVTLSCSQTLNHNVMYWYQQKSSQAPKLLFHYYDKDFNNEADTPDNFQSRRPNTSFCFLDIRSPGLGDTAMYLCATRKQGSYQPQHFGDGTRLSIL.

In its sample, this clone was seen a few times. The chain is built from TRBV5-1 and TRBJ1-4, with 7 bases that match TRBD1. V lost 4 bases and J lost 3; bases outside the gene matches: 3. The V gene's germline CDR1 is SGHRS and CDR2 YFSETQ. CDR3 length equals 14 residues. Here the CDR3 reads CASSVTGANEKLFF. The DNA of the CDR3 is TGCGCCAGCAGCGTTACAGGGGCTAATGAAAAACTGTTTTTT. Based on the CDR3 plus reference TRBV5-1 and TRBJ1-4, the full variable domain is KAGVTQTPRYLIKTRGQQVTLSCSPISGHRSVSWYQQTPGQGLQFLFEYFSETQRNKGNFPGRFSGRQFSNSRSEMNVSTLELGDSALYLCASSVTGANEKLFFGSGTQLSVL.

The chain is built from TRBV7-2 and TRBJ2-2, with D possibly being TRBD2 (6 bases). Germline V gene sequence: CDR1 SGHTA, CDR2 FQGNSA. V was clipped by 7 bases and J by 5 bases, with 11 bases between them. There are 13 residues in the CDR3. Here the CDR3 DNA reads TGTGCCAGCACGGCGGGACGAACCGGGGAGCTGTTTTTT. Protein product: CASTAGRTGELFF.

About this clone: With a far larger clone one base away, a read error is the likely cause. The sample contains more than one DNA sequence encoding this CDR3. The chain has TRBV7-9 and TRBJ2-6, with D unresolved. The CDR3 extends over 16 amino acids. Trimming shortened V by 5 bases and J by 0 bases, and 11 bases separated the two germline ends. CDR1 SEHNR and CDR2 FQNEAQ come from the germline V gene (reference sequence). CDR3 bases: TGTGCCAGCAGCCCCCCTGTCTACTCTGGGGCCAACGTCCTGACTTTC. Translated: CASSPPVYSGANVLTF.

This clone came up many times. The sample holds other DNA sequences that translate to the same CDR3. This chain connects TRBV2 to TRBJ2-2; D uncertain. The V end lost 6 bases, the J end lost 1 base, and 3 bases lay between the germline ends. The CDR3 sequence is 12 residues long. Germline CDR1 and CDR2: SNHLY and FYNNEI. The CDR3 bases are TGTGCCAGCAGGGGGAACACCGGGGAGCTGTTTTTT. This encodes CASRGNTGELFF.

This chain joins TRBV5-6 and TRBJ1-5, with a possible D match to TRBD1 (6 bases). Germline CDR1 SGHDT, CDR2 YYEEEE. The CDR3 spans 16 residues. Trimming cost V 0 bases and J 4 bases, with 14 bases left between them. The CDR3 sequence is CASSLGALGTNQPQHF. The CDR3 DNA is TGTGCCAGCAGCTTGGGTGCCCTGGGGACAAATCAGCCCCAGCATTTT.

The chain links TRBV7-3 to TRBJ2-2; the match to TRBD2 covers 13 bases. The CDR3 extends over 15 amino acids. CDR1 is SGHTA, CDR2 FQGTGA, per germline. The V gene end was trimmed by 5 bases and the J gene end by 8 bases; junction bases not matched to a gene: 5. CDR3 protein: CASSRGLAGPGELFF. The CDR3 region has the DNA TGTGCCAGCAGCCGGGGACTAGCGGGACCTGGGGAGCTGTTTTTT.

There are many counts of this clone. This CDR3 is also generated by other DNA sequences in the sample. The chain joins TRBV6-1 to TRBJ2-7, with 8 positions matching TRBD1. The germline gives CDR1 MNHNS, CDR2 SASEGT. Trimming at V came to 6 bases and at J to 0 bases, leaving 4 bases not matched to a gene. The CDR3 consists of 14 residues. This chain's CDR3 is CASSLDRASYEQYF. In DNA form, the CDR3 reads TGTGCCAGCAGCCTGGACAGGGCCTCCTACGAGCAGTACTTC.